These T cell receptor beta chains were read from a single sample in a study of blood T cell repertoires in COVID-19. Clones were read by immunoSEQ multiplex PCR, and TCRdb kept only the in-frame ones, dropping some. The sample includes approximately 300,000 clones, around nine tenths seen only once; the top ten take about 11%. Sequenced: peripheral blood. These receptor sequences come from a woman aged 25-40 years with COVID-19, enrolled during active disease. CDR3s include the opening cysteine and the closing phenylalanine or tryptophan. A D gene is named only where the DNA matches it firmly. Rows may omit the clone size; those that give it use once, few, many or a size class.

DNA: TGTGCCAGCAGCGCGTTCCGGGACAGCTCCTACGAGCAGTACTTC; CDR3: CASSAFRDSSYEQYF; size: once; J: TRBJ2-7; V: TRBV5-5; D: TRBD1
DNA: TGTGCCAGCAGTTTAGACCTCGGGACCCAGTACTTC; CDR3: CASSLDLGTQYF; size: once; J: TRBJ2-5; V: TRBV12-3/TRBV12-4; D: -
DNA: TGTGCCAGCATCGATGGGGAAGGGAGGGAAGATACGCAGTATTTT; CDR3: CASIDGEGREDTQYF; size: once; J: TRBJ2-3; V: TRBV5-4; D: TRBD2
DNA: TGCGCCAGCAGCCTGGCCCCGGGGGAGACCCAGTACTTC; CDR3: CASSLAPGETQYF; size: -; J: TRBJ2-5; V: TRBV4-1; D: -
DNA: TGCGCCAGCAGCGTACAGGGGAACTATGGCTACACCTTC; CDR3: CASSVQGNYGYTF; size: -; J: TRBJ1-2; V: TRBV5-1; D: TRBD1
DNA: TGTGCCAGCAGCTTAAGAGGGGGTTCACCCCTCCACTTT; CDR3: CASSLRGGSPLHF; size: -; J: TRBJ1-6; V: TRBV11-2; D: -
DNA: TGTGCCAGCAGCTTTCGCGCGAGGGAGACCCAGTACTTC; CDR3: CASSFRARETQYF; size: -; J: TRBJ2-5; V: TRBV7-2; D: -
DNA: TGCAGTGCTAGTGCACCAAGGGGCTCCTACGAGCAGTACTTC; CDR3: CSASAPRGSYEQYF; size: -; J: TRBJ2-7; V: TRBV20-1; D: -
DNA: TGTGCCAGCAGTTTACAGGGGCAGCCCCAGCATTTT; CDR3: CASSLQGQPQHF; size: -; J: TRBJ1-5; V: TRBV28; D: -
DNA: TGTGCCAGCAGTGGGACTAGCGGGATTAGGGCAGATACGCAGTATTTT; CDR3: CASSGTSGIRADTQYF; size: -; J: TRBJ2-3; V: TRBV6-1; D: TRBD2
DNA: TGTGCCAGCAGCTTCGGGACAAACGCCAGAGGGGAGCAGTTCTTC; CDR3: CASSFGTNARGEQFF; size: -; J: TRBJ2-1; V: TRBV11-2; D: -